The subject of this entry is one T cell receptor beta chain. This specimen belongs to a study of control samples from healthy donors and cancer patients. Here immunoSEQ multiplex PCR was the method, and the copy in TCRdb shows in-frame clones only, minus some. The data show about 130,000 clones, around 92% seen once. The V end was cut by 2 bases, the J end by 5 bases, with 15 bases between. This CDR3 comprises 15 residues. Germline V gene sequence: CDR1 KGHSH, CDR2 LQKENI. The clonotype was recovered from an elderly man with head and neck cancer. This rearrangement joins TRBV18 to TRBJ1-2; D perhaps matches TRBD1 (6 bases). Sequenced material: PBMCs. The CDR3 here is CASSPSLGAAYGYTF. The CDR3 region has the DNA TGTGCCAGCTCACCATCTTTGGGGGCAGCTTATGGCTACACCTTC.